The clone carrying this T cell receptor beta chain was observed a few times. The sample originates from a study of early T cells in non-severe SARS-CoV-2 infection. TCRdb recomputed calls from the 5' RACE reads with MiXCR, one row per CDR3 protein. The sample lists 69,000 or so distinct CDR3 sequences; about 4.6% were seen once. Trimming took 1 base from V and 0 from J; bases not matched to a gene: 8. The CDR3 spans 18 residues. The germline V gene has CDR1 LGHNA and CDR2 YNFKEQ. The chain is built from TRBV4-2 and TRBJ2-3; 9 bases fit TRBD1. The source material was whole blood, sampled at baseline. The receptor's source is an adult who was a healthcare worker with PCR-confirmed SARS-CoV-2 infection or an uninfected control (not recorded which). The donor label of this sample is uncertain. Here the CDR3 DNA reads TGTGCCAGCAGCCAAGTGATCGGGACAGGGACTAGCACAGATACGCAGTATTTT. As protein: CASSQVIGTGTSTDTQYF.